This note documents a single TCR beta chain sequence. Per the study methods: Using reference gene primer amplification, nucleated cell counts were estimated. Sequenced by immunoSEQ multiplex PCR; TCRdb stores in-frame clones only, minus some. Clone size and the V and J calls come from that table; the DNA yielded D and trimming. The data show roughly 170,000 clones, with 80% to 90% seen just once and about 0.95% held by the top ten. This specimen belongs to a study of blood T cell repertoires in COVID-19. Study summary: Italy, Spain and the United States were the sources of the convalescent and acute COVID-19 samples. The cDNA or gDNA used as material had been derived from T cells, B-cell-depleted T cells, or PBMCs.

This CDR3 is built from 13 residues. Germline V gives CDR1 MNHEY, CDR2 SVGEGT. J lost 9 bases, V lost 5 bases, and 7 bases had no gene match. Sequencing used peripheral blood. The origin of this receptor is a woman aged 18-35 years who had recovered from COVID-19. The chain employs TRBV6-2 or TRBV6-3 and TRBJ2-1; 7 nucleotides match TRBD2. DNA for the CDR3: TGTGCCAGCAGTCCCGGGGGGACGGTTGAGCAGTTCTTC. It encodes CASSPGGTVEQFF.